The 23 T cell receptor beta chains below come from one sample, sequenced in a study of T cells in localized non-small cell lung cancer. Profiled with immunoSEQ multiplex PCR; TCRdb holds only in-frame clones, not every one. The sample includes fewer than 20,000 clones, approximately 90% of them seen just once. This sample comprised peripheral blood, obtained before any cancer treatment. The receptors come from a man aged 35-75 years with stage I lung adenocarcinoma.

The rearrangement joins TRBV15 to TRBJ2-1; 10 bases are a match to TRBD1. The CDR3 runs 13 residues. The germline gives CDR1 LNHNV, CDR2 YYDKDF (reference sequence). Unmatched junction bases numbered 2, after V lost 8 bases and J lost 4 bases. CDR3 nucleotides: TGTGCCACCGGGGACAGGGGATACAATGAGCAGTTCTTC. Translating it yields CATGDRGYNEQFF.

The CDR3 region has the DNA TGTGCCAGCAGTTTATCCCCTCTAACCTACGAGCAGTACTTC. Encoded protein: CASSLSPLTYEQYF. The chain carries TRBV27 and TRBJ2-7; D is uncertain. With 0 bases removed from V and 2 bases from J, the gap between germline ends came to 8 bases. CDR3 length: 14 amino acids. Looked up from germline, CDR1 is MNHEY and CDR2 is SMNVEV (reference sequence).

The rearrangement links TRBV5-6 to TRBJ2-6, with D unclear. The V end lost 6 bases, the J end lost 4 bases, and 8 bases lay between the germline ends. The CDR3 contains 13 residues. Germline assignment: CDR1 SGHDT and CDR2 YYEEEE. CDR3 nucleotides: TGTGCCAGCACGCCCCCCGGGGCCAACGTCCTGACTTTC. Translation: CASTPPGANVLTF. Full variable domain (outside the CDR3, taken from reference TRBV5-6 and TRBJ2-6): DAGVTQSPTHLIKTRGQQVTLRCSPKSGHDTVSWYQQALGQGPQFIFQYYEEEERQRGNFPDRFSGHQFPNYSSELNVNALLLGDSALYLCASTPPGANVLTFGAGSRLTVL.

J is TRBJ2-5 and V is TRBV10-3, with a tentative D call TRBD2 (6 bases). Germline V gene lookup returns CDR1 ENHRY and CDR2 SYGVKD. The CDR3 runs to 14 residues. V was trimmed by 5 bases and J by 4 bases, leaving 14 bases between them. CDR3 sequence (DNA): TGTGCCATCAGTTCGGAGGGACGGATAGAGACCCAGTACTTC. The encoded protein is CAISSEGRIETQYF.

The chain combines TRBV15 with TRBJ2-7; the D gene is possibly TRBD1 (6 bases). The germline V and J ends were trimmed by 6 bases and 4 bases, with 13 bases remaining between them. Germline V gene data show CDR1 as LNHNV and CDR2 as YYDKDF (reference sequence). The CDR3 runs 13 residues. CDR3 loop: CATRMPGEYEQYF. As DNA, the CDR3 is TGTGCCACCAGAATGCCAGGGGAATACGAGCAGTACTTC.

The chain links TRBV18 to TRBJ2-1; 9 positions match TRBD2. The CDR3 loop spans 16 amino acids. Per germline, CDR1 KGHSH and CDR2 LQKENI. V lost 1 base to trimming and J lost 8 bases; unmatched junction nucleotides: 9. CDR3 DNA: TGTGCCAGCTCACCACTAGCGGGAGTATCACAAGATGAGCAGTTCTTC. This translates into CASSPLAGVSQDEQFF. Full variable domain (missing parts from reference TRBV18 and TRBJ2-1): NAGVMQNPRHLVRRRGQEARLRCSPMKGHSHVYWYRQLPEEGLKFMVYLQKENIIDESGMPKERFSAEFPKEGPSILRIQQVVRGDSAAYFCASSPLAGVSQDEQFFGPGTRLTVL.

The chain employs TRBV7-9 and TRBJ2-1; TRBD2 agrees at 10 bases. The V segment lost 6 bases and the J segment 2 bases; nucleotides outside the gene matches: 4. Germline-derived CDR1 and CDR2 are SEHNR and FQNEAQ (reference sequence). The CDR3 has 15 residues. CDR3 protein: CASRSSGSPYNEQFF. CDR3 sequence (DNA): TGTGCCAGCAGGTCTAGCGGGAGCCCCTACAATGAGCAGTTCTTC.

The V gene is TRBV18, the J gene TRBJ1-6; D gene uncertain. The CDR3 is made up of 14 amino acids. The germline V gene has CDR1 KGHSH and CDR2 LQKENI. Trimming took 2 bases from V and 8 from J, leaving 10 bases between them. CDR3: CASSPGSWDSPLHF. In nucleotides, the CDR3 is TGTGCCAGCTCACCAGGGAGTTGGGATTCACCCCTCCACTTT.

This sequence joins TRBV19 and TRBJ1-5, with a possible D match to TRBD1 (6 bases). This CDR3 comprises 16 residues. CDR1 and CDR2 (germline): LNHDA, SQIVND (reference sequence). Trimming pared 2 bases from V and 7 bases from J, leaving 18 bases between. The DNA of the CDR3 is TGTGCCAGTAGTATAAATCCCCGGGGGGGCCGACAGCCCCAGCATTTT. This translates into CASSINPRGGRQPQHF. The full variable domain, with the rest looked up from reference TRBV19 and TRBJ1-5, is DGGITQSPKYLFRKEGQNVTLSCEQNLNHDAMYWYRQDPGQGLRLIYYSQIVNDFQKGDIAEGYSVSREKKESFPLTVTSAQKNPTAFYLCASSINPRGGRQPQHFGDGTRLSIL.

V and J are TRBV11-2 and TRBJ2-3; a weak D match, TRBD2 (6 bases). The CDR3 is 16 amino acids. V lost 5 bases and J 4 bases, leaving 19 bases between the germline ends. The germline gives CDR1 SGHAT, CDR2 FQNNGV. CDR3 sequence (DNA): TGTGCCAGCAGCCCGGGACTGTCGAAAGCAGCAGATACGCAGTATTTT. Translation: CASSPGLSKAADTQYF.

The chain couples TRBV2 to TRBJ1-4, with D unclear. In germline, CDR1 is SNHLY, CDR2 FYNNEI. V was clipped by 5 bases and J by 4 bases, with 2 bases between them. This CDR3 comprises 11 residues. CDR3 in amino acids: CASSYNEKLFF. In DNA form, the CDR3 reads TGTGCCAGCAGTTATAATGAAAAACTGTTTTTT.

The J gene is TRBJ1-4, the V gene TRBV27, with D possibly matching TRBD1 (5 bases). The CDR3 is 15 amino acids. The germline V gene encodes CDR1 MNHEY and CDR2 SMNVEV (reference sequence). V was pared by 4 bases and J by 8 bases, with 17 bases between. The CDR3 is CASSSGSRVREKLFF. In DNA form, the CDR3 reads TGTGCCAGCAGTTCGGGTTCCAGGGTCCGGGAAAAACTGTTTTTT. Combining the CDR3 with reference TRBV27 and TRBJ1-4 gives the whole variable domain EAQVTQNPRYLITVTGKKLTVTCSQNMNHEYMSWYRQDPGLGLRQIYYSMNVEVTDKGDVPEGYKVSRKEKRNFPLILESPSPNQTSLYFCASSSGSRVREKLFFGSGTQLSVL.

The rearrangement links TRBV30 to TRBJ1-2, with TRBD1 as a possible D gene (5 bases). The V gene lost 8 bases and the J gene lost 9 bases, with 22 bases spanning the gap. Per germline, CDR1 GTSNPN and CDR2 SVGIG (reference sequence). This CDR3 spans 13 amino acids. The CDR3 DNA is TGTGCCGGGGGACTCGGGACCCCGCCGAGCTACACCTTC. It yields the protein CAGGLGTPPSYTF. Full variable domain (missing parts from reference TRBV30 and TRBJ1-2): SQTIHQWPATLVQPVGSPLSLECTVEGTSNPNLYWYRQAAGRGLQLLFYSVGIGQISSEVPQNLSASRPQDRQFILSSKKLLLSDSGFYLCAGGLGTPPSYTFGSGTRLTVV.

The chain couples TRBV6-6 to TRBJ2-7, with D unresolved. This CDR3 spans 14 amino acids. Trimming shortened V by 6 bases and J by 0 bases, and 12 bases separated the two germline ends. In germline, CDR1 is MNHNY, CDR2 SVGAGI (reference sequence). CDR3 in amino acids: CASREYIGSYEQYF. CDR3 coding DNA: TGTGCCAGCAGGGAGTACATCGGCTCCTACGAGCAGTACTTC.

This sequence joins TRBV19 and TRBJ2-3; 7 bases are a match to TRBD1. CDR3 length equals 13 residues. Germline CDR1 is LNHDA and CDR2 is SQIVND (reference sequence). V gave up 3 bases and J gave up 6 bases; unmatched junction bases: 3. The CDR3 sequence: CASSIDRVDTQYF. Written as DNA, the CDR3 is TGTGCCAGTAGTATTGACAGGGTCGATACGCAGTATTTT. Variable domain in full (rest from reference TRBV19 and TRBJ2-3): DGGITQSPKYLFRKEGQNVTLSCEQNLNHDAMYWYRQDPGQGLRLIYYSQIVNDFQKGDIAEGYSVSREKKESFPLTVTSAQKNPTAFYLCASSIDRVDTQYFGPGTRLTVL.

The genes are TRBV28 and TRBJ1-1, with D maybe TRBD1 (6 bases). Trimming pared 5 bases from V and 4 bases from J, leaving 17 bases between. CDR1 is MDHEN and CDR2 is SYDVKM in the germline V gene. CDR3 length equals 15 residues. The CDR3 coding sequence is TGTGCCAGCAGTCGCTTGGACGGGGGCGTCACTGAAGCTTTCTTT. This codes for CASSRLDGGVTEAFF.

The V and J genes are TRBV6-6 and TRBJ2-5, with TRBD1 matching over 7 bases. Losses at the gene ends were 5 bases for V and 2 bases for J; bases not matched to a gene: 11. This CDR3 contains 16 residues. Germline CDR1 reads MNHNY; CDR2 reads SVGAGI (reference sequence). The CDR3 protein is CASSMTWTGRQETQYF. The CDR3 nucleotides read TGTGCCAGCAGTATGACCTGGACAGGCCGACAAGAGACCCAGTACTTC.

The V call is TRBV2, the J call TRBJ2-5; the D is unclear. CDR1 and CDR2 from the germline V gene are SNHLY and FYNNEI. V was trimmed by 4 bases and J by 2 bases, leaving 8 bases between them. The CDR3 extends over 13 amino acids. The CDR3 nucleotides read TGTGCCAGCAGTGGAGGACCACAAGAGACCCAGTACTTC. This translates into CASSGGPQETQYF.

V gene TRBV6-5 combines with J gene TRBJ2-7; a weak D match, TRBD2 (5 bases). Germline V gives CDR1 MNHEY, CDR2 SVGAGI. V lost 6 bases and J 3 bases, leaving 15 bases between the germline ends. The CDR3 is 14 residues long. The CDR3 DNA sequence: TGTGCCAGCAGCCCGGAGCGGTCCAACTACGAGCAGTACTTC. Its protein product is CASSPERSNYEQYF.

The genes are TRBV7-8 and TRBJ1-2; tentatively, D is TRBD1 (5 bases). CDR1 is SGHVS, CDR2 FQNEAQ, per germline. The CDR3 is 14 amino acids. V lost 5 bases, J lost 4 bases, and 14 bases lay in between. The CDR3 DNA is TGTGCCAGCAGCGCCCAGGGCCGGTCCTATGGCTACACCTTC. It encodes CASSAQGRSYGYTF.

This clone was found once. The genes are TRBV20-1 and TRBJ1-2; the match to TRBD1 covers 10 bases. This CDR3 has 11 amino acids. Germline assignment: CDR1 DFQATT and CDR2 SNEGSKA (reference sequence). The junction had 3 bases not matched to a gene; V was cut back by 6 bases and J by 8 bases. CDR3 nucleotides: TGCAGTGCAAGGACAGGGGGAGGCTACACCTTC. It encodes CSARTGGGYTF.

The V gene is TRBV9, the J gene TRBJ2-5; possible D gene TRBD2, 5 bases. The V gene lost 1 base and the J gene lost 5 bases, with 15 bases spanning the gap. The CDR3 length is 15 residues. CDR1 is SGDLS, CDR2 YYNGEE, per germline. The DNA for the CDR3 is TGTGCCAGCAGCGTATCCACTAGTTTCGTGGAGACCCAGTACTTC. Protein sequence: CASSVSTSFVETQYF.

The chain employs TRBV6-1 and TRBJ1-5; D gene unclear. V was shortened by 4 bases and J by 2 bases, with 9 bases between the two germline ends. CDR1 and CDR2 from the germline V gene are MNHNS and SASEGT. The CDR3 length is 14 residues. CDR3 sequence: CASSVTQGNQPQHF. In DNA form, the CDR3 reads TGTGCCAGCAGTGTGACCCAGGGCAATCAGCCCCAGCATTTT.